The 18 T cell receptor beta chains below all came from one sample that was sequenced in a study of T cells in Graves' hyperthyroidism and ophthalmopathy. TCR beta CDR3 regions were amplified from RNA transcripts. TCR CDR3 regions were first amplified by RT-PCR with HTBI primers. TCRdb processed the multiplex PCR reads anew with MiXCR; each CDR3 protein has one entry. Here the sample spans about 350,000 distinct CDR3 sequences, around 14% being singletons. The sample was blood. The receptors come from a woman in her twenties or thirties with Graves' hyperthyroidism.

Here the CDR3 reads CASTAAPAANTGELFF. The CDR3 coding sequence is TGTGCCAGCACCGCCGCGCCAGCAGCGAACACCGGGGAGCTGTTTTTT. V usage is TRBV4-2 and J usage is TRBJ2-2; D remains unclear. The CDR3 sequence is 16 residues long. With 7 bases removed from V and 0 bases from J, the gap between germline ends came to 15 bases. CDR1 and CDR2 from the germline V gene are LGHNA and YNFKEQ.

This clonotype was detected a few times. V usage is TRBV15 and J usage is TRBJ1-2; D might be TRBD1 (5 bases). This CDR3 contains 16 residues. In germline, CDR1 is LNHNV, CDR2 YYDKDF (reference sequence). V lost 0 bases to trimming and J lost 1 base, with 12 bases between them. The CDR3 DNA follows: TGTGCCACCAGCAGAGATCTGACAGTCGATAACTATGGCTACACCTTC. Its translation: CATSRDLTVDNYGYTF.

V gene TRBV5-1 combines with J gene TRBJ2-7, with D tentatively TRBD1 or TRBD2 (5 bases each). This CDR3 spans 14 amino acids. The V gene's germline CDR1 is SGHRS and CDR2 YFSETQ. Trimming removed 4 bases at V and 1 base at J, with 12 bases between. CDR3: CASSVGTASYEQYF. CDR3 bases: TGCGCCAGCAGCGTCGGGACCGCTTCCTACGAGCAGTACTTC.

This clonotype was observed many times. The CDR3 loop is CASSFPGLSTEAFF. CDR3 nucleotides: TGTGCCAGCAGCTTCCCCGGTCTATCCACTGAAGCTTTCTTT. This chain uses TRBV11-2 with TRBJ1-1, with D unresolved. The CDR3 length is 14 residues. V lost 3 bases and J 4 bases, leaving 12 bases between the germline ends. CDR1 SGHAT and CDR2 FQNNGV come from the germline V gene.

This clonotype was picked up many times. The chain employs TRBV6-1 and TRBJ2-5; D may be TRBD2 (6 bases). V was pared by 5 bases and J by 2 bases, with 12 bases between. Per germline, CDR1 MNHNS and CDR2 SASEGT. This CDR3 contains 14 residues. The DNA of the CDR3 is TGTGCCAGCAGTTTGAATGGGGGGCAAGAGACCCAGTACTTC. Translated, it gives CASSLNGGQETQYF.

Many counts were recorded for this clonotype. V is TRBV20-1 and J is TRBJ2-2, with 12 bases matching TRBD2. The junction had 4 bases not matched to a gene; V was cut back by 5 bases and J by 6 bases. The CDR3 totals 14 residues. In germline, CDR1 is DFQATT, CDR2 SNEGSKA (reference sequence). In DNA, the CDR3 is TGCAGTGCTTCCCTAGCGGGAGGGCCCGGGGAGCTGTTTTTT. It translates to CSASLAGGPGELFF.

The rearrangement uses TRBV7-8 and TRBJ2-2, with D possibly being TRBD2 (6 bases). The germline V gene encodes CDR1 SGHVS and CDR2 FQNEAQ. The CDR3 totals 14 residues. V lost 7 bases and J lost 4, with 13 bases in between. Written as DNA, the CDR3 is TGTGCCAGCACAGGAGGGGTTGCCACCGGGGAGCTGTTTTTT. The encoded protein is CASTGGVATGELFF.

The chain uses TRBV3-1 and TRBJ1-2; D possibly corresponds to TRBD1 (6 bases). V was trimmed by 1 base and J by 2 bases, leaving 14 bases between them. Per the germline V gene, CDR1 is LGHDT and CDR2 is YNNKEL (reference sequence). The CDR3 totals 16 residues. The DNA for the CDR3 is TGTGCCAGCAGCCAAGCCCGGGGGCAGGCGAACTATGGCTACACCTTC. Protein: CASSQARGQANYGYTF.

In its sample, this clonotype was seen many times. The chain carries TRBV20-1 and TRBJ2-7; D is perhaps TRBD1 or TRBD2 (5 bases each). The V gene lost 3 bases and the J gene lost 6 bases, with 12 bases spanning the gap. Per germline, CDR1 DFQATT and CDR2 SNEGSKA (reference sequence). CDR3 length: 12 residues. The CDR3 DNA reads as TGCAGTGCTAGTGGGGCGGAGGTCGAGCAGTACTTC. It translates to CSASGAEVEQYF.

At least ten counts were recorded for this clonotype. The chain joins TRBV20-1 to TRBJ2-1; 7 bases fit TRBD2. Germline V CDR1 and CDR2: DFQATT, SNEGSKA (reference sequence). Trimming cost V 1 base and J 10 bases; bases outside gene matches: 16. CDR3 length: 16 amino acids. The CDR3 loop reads CSARVGAGVPLREQFF. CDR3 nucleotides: TGCAGTGCTAGAGTAGGGGCGGGAGTCCCCCTTCGGGAGCAGTTCTTC.

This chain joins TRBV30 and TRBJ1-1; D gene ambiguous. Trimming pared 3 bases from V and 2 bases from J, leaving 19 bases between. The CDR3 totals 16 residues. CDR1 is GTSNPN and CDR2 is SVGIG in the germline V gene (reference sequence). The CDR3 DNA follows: TGTGCCTGGAGAAGGGAGCGAAACAGCCTAAACACTGAAGCTTTCTTT. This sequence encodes CAWRRERNSLNTEAFF. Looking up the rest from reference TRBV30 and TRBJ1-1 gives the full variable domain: SQTIHQWPATLVQPVGSPLSLECTVEGTSNPNLYWYRQAAGRGLQLLFYSVGIGQISSEVPQNLSASRPQDRQFILSSKKLLLSDSGFYLCAWRRERNSLNTEAFFGQGTRLTVV.

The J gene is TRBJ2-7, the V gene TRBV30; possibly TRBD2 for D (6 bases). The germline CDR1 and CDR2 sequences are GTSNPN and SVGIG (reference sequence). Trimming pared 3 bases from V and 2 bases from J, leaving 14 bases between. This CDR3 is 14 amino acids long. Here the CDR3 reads CAWRVRRVPYEQYF. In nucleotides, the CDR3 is TGTGCCTGGAGGGTTAGGAGGGTCCCCTACGAGCAGTACTTC.

This CDR3 reads CASNQGNNSPLHF. The CDR3, as DNA: TGTGCCAGCAATCAGGGGAATAATTCACCCCTCCACTTT. The chain employs TRBV6-1 and TRBJ1-6, with a possible D match to TRBD1 (6 bases). The CDR3 loop spans 13 amino acids. Germline V lookup: CDR1 MNHNS, CDR2 SASEGT. V dropped 7 bases and J dropped 5 bases, with 9 bases sitting between them.

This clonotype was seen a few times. CDR3 in DNA: TGTGCCAGCAGATTTCGTTTTGATTACTCACCCCTCCACTTT. Amino acids: CASRFRFDYSPLHF. This chain uses TRBV28 with TRBJ1-6; no clear D. CDR1 MDHEN and CDR2 SYDVKM come from the germline V gene. This CDR3 has 14 amino acids. Trimming left V 6 bases short and J 10 bases short, with 16 bases between.

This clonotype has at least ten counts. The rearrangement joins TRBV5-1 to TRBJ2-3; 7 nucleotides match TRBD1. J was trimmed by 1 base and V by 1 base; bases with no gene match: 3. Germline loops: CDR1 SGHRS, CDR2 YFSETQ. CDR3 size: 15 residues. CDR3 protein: CASSLRDRGTDTQYF. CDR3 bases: TGCGCCAGCAGCTTGAGAGACAGGGGCACAGATACGCAGTATTTT.

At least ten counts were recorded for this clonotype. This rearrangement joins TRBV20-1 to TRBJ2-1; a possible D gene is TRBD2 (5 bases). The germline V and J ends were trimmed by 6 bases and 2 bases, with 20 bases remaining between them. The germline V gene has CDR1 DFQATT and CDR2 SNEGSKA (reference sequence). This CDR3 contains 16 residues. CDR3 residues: CSAQGLLGPPYNEQFF. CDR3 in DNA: TGCAGTGCCCAAGGACTCCTAGGACCCCCCTACAATGAGCAGTTCTTC.

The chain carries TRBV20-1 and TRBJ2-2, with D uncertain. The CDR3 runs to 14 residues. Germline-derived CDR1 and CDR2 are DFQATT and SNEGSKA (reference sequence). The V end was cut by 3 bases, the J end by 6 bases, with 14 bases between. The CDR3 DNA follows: TGCAGTGCTAGTTCAGACGCGAGGCCCGGGGAGCTGTTTTTT. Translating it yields CSASSDARPGELFF.

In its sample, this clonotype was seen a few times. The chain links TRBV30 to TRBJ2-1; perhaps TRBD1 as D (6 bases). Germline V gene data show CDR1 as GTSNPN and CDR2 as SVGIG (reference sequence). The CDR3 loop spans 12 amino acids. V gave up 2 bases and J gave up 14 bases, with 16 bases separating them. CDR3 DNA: TGTGCCTGGAGTACCCCTCAGGGGAAGGAGTTCTTC. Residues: CAWSTPQGKEFF.